The 20 T cell receptor beta chains below come from one sample, sequenced in a study of blood T cell repertoires in COVID-19. Using immunoSEQ multiplex PCR, the repertoire was profiled, and TCRdb retains in-frame clones only, with some absent. The sample has a few hundred thousand clones, about 85% seen once. What was sequenced was PBMCs or T cells enriched from blood (not recorded which). The receptor set was obtained from a woman aged 45 to 65 who had recovered from COVID-19.

The chain combines TRBV5-1 with TRBJ1-4; D unclear. The CDR3 covers 14 residues. Germline assignment: CDR1 SGHRS and CDR2 YFSETQ. Deletions cut 1 base from V and 4 bases from J, with 8 bases between. Here the CDR3 reads CASSLSGYNEKLFF. CDR3 nucleotides: TGCGCCAGCAGCTTGTCAGGATATAATGAAAAACTGTTTTTT.

The chain carries TRBV12-3 or TRBV12-4 and TRBJ1-5, with a tentative D call TRBD1 (6 bases). The CDR3 spans 13 residues. The V and J ends lost 5 bases and 7 bases respectively, with 12 bases between them. Here the CDR3 DNA reads TGTGCCAGCAGTCCACGGACAGAACAGCCCCAGCATTTT. Amino acids: CASSPRTEQPQHF.

J is TRBJ1-4 and V is TRBV6-5; D ambiguous. Trimming removed 4 bases at V and 1 base at J, with 13 bases between. From germline, CDR1 is MNHEY and CDR2 SVGAGI. This CDR3 is built from 16 residues. The CDR3 here is CASSWGGGGTNEKLFF. The CDR3, as DNA: TGTGCCAGCAGTTGGGGTGGAGGAGGAACTAATGAAAAACTGTTTTTT.

V gene TRBV11-2 combines with J gene TRBJ2-1; TRBD2 agrees at 7 bases. The CDR3 runs to 15 residues. J lost 3 bases, V lost 1 base, and 3 bases had no gene match. CDR1 is SGHAT and CDR2 is FQNNGV in the germline V gene. CDR3 residues: CASSLAGGGYNEQFF. DNA of the CDR3: TGTGCCAGCAGCTTAGCGGGAGGAGGCTACAATGAGCAGTTCTTC.

A note on this clone: At one end, the junction sequence differs from germline, possibly due to a read error. The V and J genes are TRBV5-6 and TRBJ1-4, with TRBD1 matching 8 bases. The CDR3 is 15 residues long. Germline CDR1 and CDR2: SGHDT and YYEEEE. In DNA, the CDR3 is TGTGCCAGCAGCCACCAGGGGGCAACGAATGAAAAACTGTTTTTT. Protein product: CASSHQGATNEKLFF.

This chain connects TRBV28 to TRBJ2-7; 9 bases are a match to TRBD1. J gave up 7 bases and V 8 bases, and 15 bases lay outside the gene matches. Germline V gene lookup returns CDR1 MDHEN and CDR2 SYDVKM. CDR3 size: 15 residues. CDR3 nucleotides: TGTGCCAGCCGCCGGACGACGGACAGGGGAAGGGAGCAGTACTTC. This codes for CASRRTTDRGREQYF.

The rearrangement links TRBV7-2 to TRBJ1-1, with 8 bases identical to TRBD1. The CDR3 sequence is 12 residues long. Germline loops: CDR1 SGHTA, CDR2 FQGNSA. The V and J ends lost 4 bases and 5 bases, in that order; junction bases with no gene match: 0. CDR3 loop: CASSWTGTEAFF. The CDR3 DNA reads TGTGCCAGCAGCTGGACAGGGACTGAAGCTTTCTTT.

V and J are TRBV7-8 and TRBJ2-7; TRBD2 matches 7 bases. There are 14 residues in the CDR3. V was clipped by 7 bases and J by 0 bases; unmatched bases: 6. CDR1 and CDR2 (germline): SGHVS, FQNEAQ. The CDR3 region has the DNA TGTGCCAGCACGGAGCGGGGTAGCTCCTACGAGCAGTACTTC. Translation gives CASTERGSSYEQYF.

V gene TRBV20-1 combines with J gene TRBJ1-1; D remains ambiguous. V lost 3 bases and J lost 0, with 8 bases in between. There are 13 residues in the CDR3. Germline loops: CDR1 DFQATT, CDR2 SNEGSKA (reference sequence). CDR3 region: CSASNQMNTEAFF. Written as DNA, the CDR3 is TGCAGTGCTAGTAACCAGATGAACACTGAAGCTTTCTTT.

V usage is TRBV15 and J usage is TRBJ2-3, with 8 bases fitting TRBD2. The length of the CDR3 is 16 residues. V was pared by 2 bases and J by 3 bases, with 7 bases of the junction left unmatched. Germline V CDR1 and CDR2: LNHNV, YYDKDF (reference sequence). CDR3 region: CATSRTTSARTDTQYF. The CDR3 DNA follows: TGTGCCACCAGCAGAACGACTAGCGCGAGAACAGATACGCAGTATTTT.

This clone was counted between two and nine times. This chain uses TRBV11-3 with TRBJ2-1; possibly TRBD2 for D (6 bases). In germline, CDR1 is SGHNT, CDR2 YENEEA. This CDR3 comprises 14 residues. Deletions cut 5 bases from V and 6 bases from J, with 14 bases between. In DNA, the CDR3 is TGTGCCAGCAGCCACGGAGAGGGAGGCAATGAGCAGTTCTTC. This codes for CASSHGEGGNEQFF.

The rearrangement joins TRBV7-3 to TRBJ1-6, with a possible D match to TRBD1 (6 bases). The ends were cut back, 4 bases at V and 8 bases at J, with 12 bases in the middle. The CDR3 is 14 amino acids. The germline CDR1 and CDR2 sequences are SGHTA and FQGTGA. The CDR3 DNA sequence: TGTGCCAGCAGCTACGGGGGGCGAGATTCACCCCTCCACTTT. It encodes CASSYGGRDSPLHF.

The DNA of the CDR3 is TGTGCCAGCAGTCTCGACAGGGTTGACACTGAAGCTTTCTTT. Translating gives CASSLDRVDTEAFF. This chain links TRBV28 with TRBJ1-1; 7 bases map to TRBD1. Germline assignment: CDR1 MDHEN and CDR2 SYDVKM. The junction had 6 bases not matched to a gene; V was cut back by 5 bases and J by 3 bases. The CDR3 consists of 14 residues. Looking up the rest from reference TRBV28 and TRBJ1-1 gives the full variable domain: DVKVTQSSRYLVKRTGEKVFLECVQDMDHENMFWYRQDPGLGLRLIYFSYDVKMKEKGDIPEGYSVSREKKERFSLILESASTNQTSMYLCASSLDRVDTEAFFGQGTRLTVV.

The V call is TRBV7-9, the J call TRBJ2-5; 11 bases agree with TRBD2. Germline CDR1 is SEHNR and CDR2 is FQNEAQ (reference sequence). The CDR3 runs 17 residues. J lost 5 bases, V lost 7 bases, and 15 bases had no gene match. CDR3 region: CASTPPNSGRAGETQYF. CDR3 coding DNA: TGTGCCAGCACCCCACCTAATAGCGGGAGGGCCGGGGAGACCCAGTACTTC.

The rearrangement joins TRBV5-1 to TRBJ2-1; TRBD2 aligns across 13 bases. The CDR3 sequence is 17 residues long. V gave up 3 bases and J gave up 0 bases; unmatched junction bases: 3. CDR1 SGHRS and CDR2 YFSETQ come from the germline V gene. The CDR3 DNA reads as TGCGCCAGCAGCTGGACTAGCGGGAGTCCCTCCTACAATGAGCAGTTCTTC. Translated: CASSWTSGSPSYNEQFF.

V and J are TRBV11-2 and TRBJ2-7; D is unresolved. The CDR3 runs 11 residues. Trimming removed 3 bases from V and 7 bases from J, with 7 bases in between. Per the germline V gene, CDR1 is SGHAT and CDR2 is FQNNGV. The CDR3 bases are TGTGCCAGCAGCTTTACCGGTGAGCAGTACTTC. Protein sequence: CASSFTGEQYF.

The chain uses TRBV7-8 and TRBJ2-3; 10 bases are a match to TRBD2. This CDR3 region has 14 residues. Germline loops: CDR1 SGHVS, CDR2 FQNEAQ. V gave up 5 bases and J gave up 6 bases; unmatched junction bases: 5. CDR3 loop: CASSGPLAGDTQYF. As DNA, the CDR3 is TGTGCCAGCAGCGGGCCACTAGCGGGGGATACGCAGTATTTT.

This chain uses TRBV7-8 with TRBJ2-1; 9 bases line up with TRBD2. There are 15 residues in the CDR3. Losses at the gene ends were 5 bases for V and 2 bases for J; bases not matched to a gene: 4. The germline gives CDR1 SGHVS, CDR2 FQNEAQ. The CDR3 sequence is CASSPGTSPYNEQFF. The CDR3 DNA sequence: TGTGCCAGCAGCCCCGGGACTAGCCCCTACAATGAGCAGTTCTTC.

The chain has TRBV23-1 and TRBJ1-5; 8 bases agree with TRBD1. TRBV23-1 carries the ORF label, with uncertain function. The CDR3 has 17 residues. Trimming took 3 bases from V and 5 from J; bases not matched to a gene: 12. CDR3: CASSQPDREVRDQPQHF. The CDR3 bases are TGCGCCAGCAGTCAGCCGGACAGGGAGGTACGGGATCAGCCCCAGCATTTT.

The V call is TRBV20-1, the J call TRBJ2-1; 10 nucleotides agree with TRBD2. The trim removed 3 bases at V and 3 bases at J, leaving 11 bases unmatched. The CDR3 is 17 amino acids. Germline V gene lookup returns CDR1 DFQATT and CDR2 SNEGSKA (reference sequence). The DNA of the CDR3 is TGCAGTGCTAGTGAACTCCTAGCGGGAGCTGGCTACAATGAGCAGTTCTTC. Translation: CSASELLAGAGYNEQFF.